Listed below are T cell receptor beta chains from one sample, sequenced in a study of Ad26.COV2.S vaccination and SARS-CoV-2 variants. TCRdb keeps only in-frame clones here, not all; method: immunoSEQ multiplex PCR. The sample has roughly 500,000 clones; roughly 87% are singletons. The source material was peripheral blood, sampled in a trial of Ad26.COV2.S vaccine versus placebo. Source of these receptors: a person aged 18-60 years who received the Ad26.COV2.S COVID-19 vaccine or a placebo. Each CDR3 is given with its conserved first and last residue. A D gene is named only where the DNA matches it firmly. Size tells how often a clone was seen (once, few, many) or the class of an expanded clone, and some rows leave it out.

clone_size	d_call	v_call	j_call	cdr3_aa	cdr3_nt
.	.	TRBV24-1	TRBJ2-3	CATSDPGRPTDTQYF	TGTGCCACCAGTGACCCCGGTCGGCCCACAGATACGCAGTATTTT
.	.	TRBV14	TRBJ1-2	CASSQDPGEYGYTF	TGTGCCAGCAGCCAAGACCCAGGGGAGTATGGCTACACCTTC
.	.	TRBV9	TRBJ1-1	CASRKYLGLMNTEAFF	TGTGCCAGCAGGAAATACCTCGGGCTTATGAACACTGAAGCTTTCTTT
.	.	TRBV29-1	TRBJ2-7	CSVEQDFSYEQYF	TGCAGCGTTGAACAGGACTTCTCCTACGAGCAGTACTTC
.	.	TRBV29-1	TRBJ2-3	CSVVSDTDTQYF	TGCAGCGTTGTTAGCGACACAGATACGCAGTATTTT
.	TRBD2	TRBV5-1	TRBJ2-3	CASSLGRTGTRTDTQYF	TGCGCCAGCAGCTTGGGACGGACCGGGACTAGGACAGATACGCAGTATTTT
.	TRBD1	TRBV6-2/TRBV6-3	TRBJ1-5	CASSYRGPQPQHF	TGTGCCAGCAGTTACAGGGGGCCTCAGCCCCAGCATTTT
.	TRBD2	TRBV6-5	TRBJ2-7	CASTGGTSGGYEQYF	TGTGCCAGCACAGGAGGGACTAGCGGGGGCTACGAGCAGTACTTC
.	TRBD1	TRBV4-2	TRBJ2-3	CASSQSGQGPDTQYF	TGTGCCAGCAGCCAGTCGGGACAGGGGCCAGATACGCAGTATTTT
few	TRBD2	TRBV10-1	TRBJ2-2	CASSEEAGGPNTGELFF	TGCGCCAGCAGTGAGGAAGCGGGGGGGCCAAACACCGGGGAGCTGTTTTTT
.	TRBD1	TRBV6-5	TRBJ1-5	CASTDRGNNQPQHF	TGTGCCAGCACGGACAGGGGAAACAATCAGCCCCAGCATTTT
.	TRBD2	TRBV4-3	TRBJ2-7	CASRRGVLSSYEQYF	TGCGCCAGCAGACGGGGGGTGCTCAGCTCCTACGAGCAGTACTTC
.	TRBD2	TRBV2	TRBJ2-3	CASTVGGGLDTQYF	TGTGCCAGCACGGTCGGCGGGGGGTTGGATACGCAGTATTTT
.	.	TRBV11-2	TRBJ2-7	CASSLERSYEQYF	TGTGCCAGCAGCTTGGAACGTTCCTACGAGCAGTACTTC
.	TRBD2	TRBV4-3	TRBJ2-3	CASSQLGLAGGEGTDTQYF	TGCGCCAGCAGCCAATTAGGACTAGCGGGAGGGGAAGGGACAGATACGCAGTATTTT
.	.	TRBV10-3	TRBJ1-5	CAISEIWQLGGNQPQHF	TGTGCCATCAGTGAGATTTGGCAGCTCGGTGGCAATCAGCCCCAGCATTTT
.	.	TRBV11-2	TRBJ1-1	CASSLEGWVVAFF	TGTGCCAGCAGCTTAGAGGGGTGGGTTGTCGCTTTCTTT
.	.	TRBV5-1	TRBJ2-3	CASSSGVVSTDTQYF	TGCGCCAGCAGCTCCGGGGTCGTTAGCACAGATACGCAGTATTTT
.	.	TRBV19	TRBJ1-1	CASRRTDYTEAFF	TGTGCCAGTAGACGGACGGACTACACTGAAGCTTTCTTT
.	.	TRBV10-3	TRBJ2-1	CAISDGGEQFF	TGTGCCATCAGTGACGGAGGTGAGCAGTTCTTC
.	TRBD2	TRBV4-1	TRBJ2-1	CASSQDPGGANYNEQFF	TGCGCCAGCAGCCAAGATCCGGGGGGGGCCAACTACAATGAGCAGTTCTTC
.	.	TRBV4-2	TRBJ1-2	CASTPRLVRGVANYGYTF	TGTGCCAGCACACCCCGTTTGGTGAGGGGCGTAGCTAACTATGGCTACACCTTC
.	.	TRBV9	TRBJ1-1	CASSPLGTEAFF	TGTGCCAGCAGCCCCCTGGGCACTGAAGCTTTCTTT
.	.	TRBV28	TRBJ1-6	CASQFRNSPLHF	TGTGCCAGTCAGTTTAGGAATTCACCCCTCCACTTT
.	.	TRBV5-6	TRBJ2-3	CASSLGARTDTQYF	TGTGCCAGCAGCTTGGGTGCGCGCACAGATACGCAGTATTTT
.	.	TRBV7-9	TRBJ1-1	CATSFPLQGGSTEAFF	TGTGCCACAAGCTTCCCTTTACAGGGAGGGAGCACTGAAGCTTTCTTT
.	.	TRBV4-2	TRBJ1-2	CASSQVGGYYGYTF	TGTGCCAGCAGCCAAGTTGGGGGTTACTATGGCTACACCTTC
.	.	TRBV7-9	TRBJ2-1	CASSLFRGARYNEQFF	TGTGCCAGCAGCTTATTCCGGGGGGCCCGCTACAATGAGCAGTTCTTC
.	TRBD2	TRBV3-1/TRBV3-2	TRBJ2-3	CASRNAGGPSRTDTQYF	TGTGCCAGCAGGAATGCGGGAGGGCCATCCCGCACAGATACGCAGTATTTT
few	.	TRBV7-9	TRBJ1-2	CASSPTRVDGYTF	TGTGCCAGCAGCCCGACGCGAGTAGATGGCTACACCTTC
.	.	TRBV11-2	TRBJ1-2	CASSLGGPGAYGYTF	TGTGCCAGCAGCTTAGGGGGGCCCGGTGCCTATGGCTACACCTTC
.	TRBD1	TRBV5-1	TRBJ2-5	CASSLVGQGAQETQYF	TGCGCCAGCAGCTTGGTAGGACAGGGGGCTCAAGAGACCCAGTACTTC
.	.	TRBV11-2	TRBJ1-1	CASSLGVVTEAFF	TGTGCCAGCAGCTTAGGGGTAGTAACTGAAGCTTTCTTT
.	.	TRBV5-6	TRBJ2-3	CAWGTRDTQYF	TGTGCGTGGGGAACGCGGGATACGCAGTATTTT
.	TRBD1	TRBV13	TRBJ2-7	CASSFSGTGNHEQYF	TGTGCCAGCAGCTTTTCCGGGACAGGGAACCACGAGCAGTACTTC
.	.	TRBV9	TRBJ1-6	CASSRSVGGMDSPLHF	TGTGCCAGCAGCCGGAGCGTGGGGGGAATGGATTCACCCCTCCACTTT
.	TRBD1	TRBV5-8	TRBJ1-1	CASSGTAEAFF	TGTGCCAGCAGCGGGACAGCCGAAGCTTTCTTT
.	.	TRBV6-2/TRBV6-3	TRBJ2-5	CASSSTQETQYF	TGTGCCAGCAGTTCGACTCAAGAGACCCAGTACTTC
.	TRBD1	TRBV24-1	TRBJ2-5	CATSDPTTGKGQETQYF	TGTGCCACCAGTGACCCTACGACAGGGAAGGGGCAAGAGACCCAGTACTTC
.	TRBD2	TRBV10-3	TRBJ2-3	CAISELGLAGDTQYF	TGTGCCATCAGTGAGCTAGGACTAGCTGGAGATACGCAGTATTTT
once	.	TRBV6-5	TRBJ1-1	CASSYASVDTEAFF	TGTGCCAGCAGTTACGCTTCAGTGGACACTGAAGCTTTCTTT
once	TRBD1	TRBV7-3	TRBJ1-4	CASSQGGQGDNSEKLFF	TGTGCCAGCAGCCAAGGAGGACAGGGGGATAACTCTGAAAAACTGTTTTTT
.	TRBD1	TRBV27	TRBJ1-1	CASSKNRGGDTEAFF	TGTGCCAGCAGTAAAAACAGGGGGGGGGACACTGAAGCTTTCTTT
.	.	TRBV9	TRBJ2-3	CASRPGPSTDTQYF	TGTGCCAGCAGACCCGGGCCTAGCACAGATACGCAGTATTTT
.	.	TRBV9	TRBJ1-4	CASSPGQTTNEKLFF	TGTGCCAGCAGCCCAGGACAGACAACTAATGAAAAACTGTTTTTT
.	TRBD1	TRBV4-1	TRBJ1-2	CASSQADRKGVDLVYGYTF	TGCGCCAGCAGCCAAGCGGACAGGAAGGGGGTAGATCTAGTCTATGGCTACACCTTC
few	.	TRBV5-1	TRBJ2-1	CASSPRLSEDRQFF	TGCGCCAGCAGCCCACGACTAAGTGAAGATCGGCAGTTCTTC
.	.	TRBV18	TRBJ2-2	CASSPPLGSGPNTGELFF	TGTGCCAGCTCACCACCCCTTGGTTCAGGGCCGAACACCGGGGAGCTGTTTTTT
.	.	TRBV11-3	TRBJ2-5	CASSPGVQETQYF	TGTGCCAGCAGCCCAGGAGTCCAAGAGACCCAGTACTTC
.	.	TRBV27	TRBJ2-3	CASSWGSFVTDTQYF	TGTGCCAGCAGTTGGGGGAGTTTTGTTACAGATACGCAGTATTTT
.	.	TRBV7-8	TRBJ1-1	CASSLVSQWAFF	TGTGCCAGCAGCTTAGTCAGCCAGTGGGCTTTCTTT
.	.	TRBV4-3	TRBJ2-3	CASSQDRASTDTQYF	TGCGCCAGCAGCCAAGACAGGGCTAGCACAGATACGCAGTATTTT
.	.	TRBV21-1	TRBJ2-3	CASSKSGTTDAATSTDTQYF	TGTGCCAGCAGCAAATCCGGGACAACCGACGCCGCGACTAGCACAGATACGCAGTATTTT
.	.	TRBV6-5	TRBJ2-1	CASSYNPPSYNEQFF	TGTGCCAGCAGTTATAACCCGCCCTCCTACAATGAGCAGTTCTTC
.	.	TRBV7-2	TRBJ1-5	CASSLTLLGGNQPQHF	TGTGCCAGCAGCTTAACTTTATTGGGGGGGAATCAGCCCCAGCATTTT
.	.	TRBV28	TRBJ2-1	CASTADWPRDEQFF	TGTGCCAGCACAGCGGACTGGCCCCGCGATGAGCAGTTCTTC
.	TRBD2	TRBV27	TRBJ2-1	CASSSLTGLADNEQFF	TGTGCCAGCAGTTCACTAACGGGACTAGCGGACAATGAGCAGTTCTTC
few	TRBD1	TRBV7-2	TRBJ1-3	CASSPYQGGGNTIYF	TGTGCCAGCAGCCCCTACCAGGGGGGTGGAAACACCATATATTTT
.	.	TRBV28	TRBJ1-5	CASSLGQNNQPQHF	TGTGCCAGCAGCCTAGGGCAGAACAATCAGCCCCAGCATTTT
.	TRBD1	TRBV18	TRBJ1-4	CASSLHRGQQNEKLFF	TGTGCCAGCTCCCTCCATCGGGGACAGCAGAATGAAAAACTGTTTTTT